These T cell receptor beta chains were read from a single sample in a study of OX40 agonist ivuxolimab in advanced cancers. Clones were read by immunoSEQ multiplex PCR, and TCRdb kept only the in-frame ones, dropping some. In the table there are tens of thousands of clones, approximately 92% of which are singletons. This sample comprised CD4+ or CD8+ T cells sorted from blood, obtained in a trial of the OX40 agonist ivuxolimab. Receptor source: an adult with an advanced solid tumor such as melanoma, head and neck, liver or kidney cancer. Each CDR3 is given with its conserved first and last residue. Each record gives: D gene, clone size, V gene, J gene, CDR3 protein, CDR3 DNA. D genes are given only for firm matches. Size is omitted from some rows. Given values are once, few, many or a class for expanded clones.

d_call: NA; clone_size: NA; v_call: TRBV6-5; j_call: TRBJ2-1; cdr3_aa: CASRPDRILNEQFF; cdr3_nt: TGTGCCAGCAGGCCCGATCGGATTCTCAATGAGCAGTTCTTC
d_call: TRBD1; clone_size: NA; v_call: TRBV7-3; j_call: TRBJ2-5; cdr3_aa: CASSPTGAETQYF; cdr3_nt: TGTGCCAGCAGCCCGACAGGGGCGGAGACCCAGTACTTC
d_call: TRBD1; clone_size: NA; v_call: TRBV9; j_call: TRBJ1-2; cdr3_aa: CASSPGPTGESYGYTF; cdr3_nt: TGTGCCAGCAGCCCCGGGCCTACAGGGGAGTCGTATGGCTACACCTTC
d_call: NA; clone_size: NA; v_call: TRBV4-2; j_call: TRBJ2-7; cdr3_aa: CASSQPDTYEQYF; cdr3_nt: TGTGCCAGCAGCCAACCCGATACCTACGAGCAGTACTTC
d_call: NA; clone_size: NA; v_call: TRBV9; j_call: TRBJ1-3; cdr3_aa: CASTASSGNTIYF; cdr3_nt: TGTGCCAGCACTGCCTCCTCTGGAAACACCATATATTTT
d_call: NA; clone_size: NA; v_call: TRBV4-3; j_call: TRBJ1-2; cdr3_aa: CASSQGTAAGYTF; cdr3_nt: TGCGCCAGCAGCCAAGGGACCGCCGCCGGCTACACCTTC
d_call: TRBD2; clone_size: NA; v_call: TRBV4-2; j_call: TRBJ2-1; cdr3_aa: CASSQDLSGRGEQFF; cdr3_nt: TGTGCCAGCAGCCAAGACTTGAGCGGGAGGGGTGAGCAGTTCTTC
d_call: NA; clone_size: NA; v_call: TRBV2; j_call: TRBJ1-2; cdr3_aa: CASSESGSYYGYTF; cdr3_nt: TGTGCCAGCAGTGAATCGGGTTCTTACTATGGCTACACCTTC
d_call: TRBD2; clone_size: NA; v_call: TRBV28; j_call: TRBJ2-1; cdr3_aa: CASRGTSGKNYNEQFF; cdr3_nt: TGTGCCAGCAGGGGGACTAGCGGGAAGAACTACAATGAGCAGTTCTTC
d_call: TRBD1; clone_size: NA; v_call: TRBV19; j_call: TRBJ2-7; cdr3_aa: CASMRTGSSYEQYF; cdr3_nt: TGTGCCAGCATGCGGACAGGGAGCTCCTACGAGCAGTACTTC
d_call: NA; clone_size: NA; v_call: TRBV28; j_call: TRBJ2-7; cdr3_aa: CASRGVTEQYF; cdr3_nt: TGTGCCAGCAGAGGGGTCACCGAGCAGTACTTC
d_call: NA; clone_size: NA; v_call: TRBV18; j_call: TRBJ2-1; cdr3_aa: CASSLDGSSYNEQFF; cdr3_nt: TGTGCCAGCTCCCTCGACGGAAGCTCCTACAATGAGCAGTTCTTC
d_call: TRBD1; clone_size: NA; v_call: TRBV19; j_call: TRBJ1-2; cdr3_aa: CASNSGQGATIYGYTF; cdr3_nt: TGTGCCAGTAACAGTGGACAGGGGGCAACCATCTATGGCTACACCTTC
d_call: TRBD1; clone_size: NA; v_call: TRBV11-3; j_call: TRBJ1-1; cdr3_aa: CASSRDRGANTEAFF; cdr3_nt: TGTGCCAGCAGCCGGGACAGGGGTGCGAACACTGAAGCTTTCTTT
d_call: NA; clone_size: NA; v_call: TRBV28; j_call: TRBJ1-1; cdr3_aa: CASSGGGLHTEAFF; cdr3_nt: TGTGCCAGCAGTGGTGGGGGCTTGCACACTGAAGCTTTCTTT
d_call: TRBD1; clone_size: NA; v_call: TRBV5-1; j_call: TRBJ2-7; cdr3_aa: CASSLGDSEQYF; cdr3_nt: TGCGCCAGCAGCTTGGGGGACAGTGAGCAGTACTTC
d_call: NA; clone_size: NA; v_call: TRBV7-9; j_call: TRBJ2-7; cdr3_aa: CASSLGGRVPYEQYF; cdr3_nt: TGTGCCAGCAGCTTAGGGGGCAGGGTACCCTACGAGCAGTACTTC
d_call: NA; clone_size: NA; v_call: TRBV2; j_call: TRBJ1-3; cdr3_aa: CASSEEGNTIYF; cdr3_nt: TGTGCCAGCAGTGAAGAAGGAAACACCATATATTTT
d_call: TRBD2; clone_size: NA; v_call: TRBV18; j_call: TRBJ2-3; cdr3_aa: CASSSRLAGAPYTQYF; cdr3_nt: TGTGCCAGCTCTAGTAGACTAGCGGGAGCTCCATATACGCAGTATTTT
d_call: NA; clone_size: NA; v_call: TRBV10-2; j_call: TRBJ1-5; cdr3_aa: CASSVKDQPQHF; cdr3_nt: TGCGCCAGCAGTGTTAAAGACCAGCCCCAGCATTTT
d_call: NA; clone_size: once; v_call: TRBV28; j_call: TRBJ2-1; cdr3_aa: CASTSIQGRSSYNEQFF; cdr3_nt: TGTGCCAGCACCTCAATCCAGGGGAGGAGCTCCTACAATGAGCAGTTCTTC
d_call: NA; clone_size: NA; v_call: TRBV7-6; j_call: TRBJ1-4; cdr3_aa: CASSFSGSGREKLFF; cdr3_nt: TGTGCCAGCAGCTTCTCGGGGTCTGGGCGAGAAAAACTGTTTTTT
d_call: NA; clone_size: once; v_call: TRBV5-1; j_call: TRBJ2-3; cdr3_aa: CASSPGGYTDTQYF; cdr3_nt: TGCGCCAGCAGCCCCGGGGGATACACAGATACGCAGTATTTT
d_call: TRBD2; clone_size: NA; v_call: TRBV7-9; j_call: TRBJ2-3; cdr3_aa: CASSQTSSVTDTQYF; cdr3_nt: TGTGCCAGCAGCCAGACTAGCAGTGTCACAGATACGCAGTATTTT
d_call: TRBD1; clone_size: NA; v_call: TRBV18; j_call: TRBJ2-7; cdr3_aa: CASSPETGTVSYEQYF; cdr3_nt: TGTGCCAGCTCACCGGAGACCGGGACAGTCTCCTACGAGCAGTACTTC
d_call: TRBD1; clone_size: NA; v_call: TRBV28; j_call: TRBJ1-2; cdr3_aa: CASSHRGGYTF; cdr3_nt: TGTGCCAGCAGCCACAGGGGGGGCTACACCTTC
d_call: TRBD2; clone_size: NA; v_call: TRBV7-2; j_call: TRBJ2-7; cdr3_aa: CASSLGVAGSYEQYF; cdr3_nt: TGTGCCAGCAGCCTAGGGGTAGCGGGATCCTACGAGCAGTACTTC
d_call: TRBD1; clone_size: NA; v_call: TRBV27; j_call: TRBJ1-1; cdr3_aa: CASRTGQVNTEAFF; cdr3_nt: TGTGCCAGCAGAACCGGACAGGTGAACACTGAAGCTTTCTTT
d_call: TRBD1; clone_size: NA; v_call: TRBV2; j_call: TRBJ1-3; cdr3_aa: CASTLTGAGNTIYF; cdr3_nt: TGTGCCAGCACCCTGACAGGGGCTGGAAACACCATATATTTT
d_call: NA; clone_size: NA; v_call: TRBV7-9; j_call: TRBJ1-1; cdr3_aa: CASSFVGYTEAFF; cdr3_nt: TGTGCCAGCAGCTTTGTGGGGTACACTGAAGCTTTCTTT
d_call: NA; clone_size: NA; v_call: TRBV7-2; j_call: TRBJ2-5; cdr3_aa: CASSLGADRKTQYF; cdr3_nt: TGTGCCAGCAGCTTAGGGGCAGATAGGAAGACCCAGTACTTC
d_call: NA; clone_size: NA; v_call: TRBV7-3; j_call: TRBJ2-1; cdr3_aa: CASTPRERSYNEQFF; cdr3_nt: TGTGCCAGCACCCCCCGGGAGCGATCCTACAATGAGCAGTTCTTC
d_call: NA; clone_size: NA; v_call: TRBV14; j_call: TRBJ2-7; cdr3_aa: CASSARPGSYEQYF; cdr3_nt: TGTGCCAGCAGCGCTCGGCCCGGCTCCTACGAGCAGTACTTC
d_call: TRBD1; clone_size: NA; v_call: TRBV30; j_call: TRBJ1-4; cdr3_aa: CAWSGTGTANEKLFF; cdr3_nt: TGTGCCTGGAGTGGGACAGGGACAGCTAATGAAAAACTGTTTTTT
d_call: NA; clone_size: NA; v_call: TRBV15; j_call: TRBJ1-4; cdr3_aa: CATTHRNGLEKLFF; cdr3_nt: TGTGCCACCACCCACCGGAACGGCCTTGAAAAACTGTTTTTT
d_call: NA; clone_size: NA; v_call: TRBV27; j_call: TRBJ2-2; cdr3_aa: CASSFNRNTGELFF; cdr3_nt: TGTGCCAGCAGTTTCAACAGGAACACCGGGGAGCTGTTTTTT
d_call: NA; clone_size: NA; v_call: TRBV7-2; j_call: TRBJ2-7; cdr3_aa: CASSTSQGPYEQYF; cdr3_nt: TGTGCCAGCAGCACCTCACAGGGTCCCTACGAGCAGTACTTC